A selection of T cell receptor beta chains follows, all from one sample in a study of T-cell reconstitution after alpha-beta-depleted transplantation in children. Via MiXCR, TCRdb re-called the PCR reads, giving one row per CDR3 protein. The table lists some 640,000 distinct CDR3 sequences, around 16% of them singletons. Sequenced material: PBMCs from the stem cell graft donor, taken from the stem cell graft. Receptor source: a human donor who donated a stem cell graft to a child with acute myeloid leukemia. Each CDR3 is given with its conserved first and last residue. D genes are given only for firm matches. Clone size appears in some rows only: once, few, many, or a class for an expanded clone.

cdr3_length: 15
d_call: TRBD2
j_call: TRBJ2-5
clone_size: many
v_call: TRBV20-1
cdr3_aa: CSATFWTSGQETQYF
cdr3_nt: TGCAGTGCCACCTTTTGGACTAGCGGTCAAGAGACCCAGTACTTC

cdr3_length: 15
d_call: TRBD1
j_call: TRBJ2-7
clone_size: once
v_call: TRBV20-1
cdr3_aa: CSATRTGTGFYEQYF
cdr3_nt: TGCAGTGCTACGCGAACCGGGACAGGGTTCTACGAGCAGTACTTC

cdr3_length: 15
d_call: NA
j_call: TRBJ2-4
clone_size: NA
v_call: TRBV20-1
cdr3_aa: CSASTGFIAKNIQYF
cdr3_nt: TGCAGTGCTAGTACTGGGTTTATAGCCAAAAACATTCAGTACTTC

cdr3_length: 14
d_call: NA
j_call: TRBJ2-2
clone_size: many
v_call: TRBV10-1
cdr3_aa: CASSESVLAGELFF
cdr3_nt: TGCGCCAGCAGTGAGTCGGTCCTGGCCGGGGAGCTGTTTTTT

cdr3_length: 11
d_call: NA
j_call: TRBJ1-3
clone_size: once
v_call: TRBV29-1
cdr3_aa: CSAHSGNTIYF
cdr3_nt: TGCAGCGCCCATTCTGGAAACACCATATATTTT

cdr3_length: 13
d_call: NA
j_call: TRBJ2-7
clone_size: many
v_call: TRBV20-1
cdr3_aa: CSASPTGSYEQYF
cdr3_nt: TGCAGTGCTAGTCCTACAGGGTCGTACGAGCAGTACTTC

cdr3_length: 11
d_call: TRBD1
j_call: TRBJ2-4
clone_size: NA
v_call: TRBV18
cdr3_aa: CASYGTDGQYF
cdr3_nt: TGTGCCAGCTACGGGACAGACGGTCAGTACTTC

cdr3_length: 16
d_call: NA
j_call: TRBJ2-3
clone_size: NA
v_call: TRBV7-2
cdr3_aa: CASSLAGTPSTDTQYF
cdr3_nt: TGTGCCAGCAGCTTAGCAGGGACTCCTAGCACAGATACGCAGTATTTT

cdr3_length: 16
d_call: NA
j_call: TRBJ2-1
clone_size: NA
v_call: TRBV7-2
cdr3_aa: CASSLAPGVLYNEQFF
cdr3_nt: TGTGCCAGCAGCTTAGCTCCCGGGGTCCTCTACAATGAGCAGTTCTTC

cdr3_length: 14
d_call: TRBD2
j_call: TRBJ2-3
clone_size: many
v_call: TRBV20-1
cdr3_aa: CSARQAGGWDTQYF
cdr3_nt: TGCAGTGCTAGACAAGCGGGGGGCTGGGATACGCAGTATTTT

cdr3_length: 13
d_call: TRBD2
j_call: TRBJ2-1
clone_size: few
v_call: TRBV27
cdr3_aa: CASAVGGSNEQFF
cdr3_nt: TGTGCCAGCGCCGTCGGGGGGTCGAATGAGCAGTTCTTC

cdr3_length: 13
d_call: NA
j_call: TRBJ1-1
clone_size: few
v_call: TRBV4-2
cdr3_aa: CASSQEGETEAFF
cdr3_nt: TGTGCCAGCAGCCAAGAAGGGGAGACTGAAGCTTTCTTT

cdr3_length: 15
d_call: TRBD1
j_call: TRBJ2-1
clone_size: many
v_call: TRBV7-2
cdr3_aa: CASSNSGTGGNEQFF
cdr3_nt: TGTGCCAGCAGCAATAGCGGGACAGGGGGCAATGAGCAGTTCTTC

cdr3_length: 14
d_call: NA
j_call: TRBJ1-1
clone_size: many
v_call: TRBV7-2
cdr3_aa: CASSLGWANTEAFF
cdr3_nt: TGTGCCAGCAGCTTAGGGTGGGCGAACACTGAAGCTTTCTTT

cdr3_length: 16
d_call: NA
j_call: TRBJ1-2
clone_size: NA
v_call: TRBV12-3/TRBV12-4
cdr3_aa: CASSFLLWGGDYGYTF
cdr3_nt: TGTGCCAGCAGTTTCCTGTTATGGGGAGGCGATTATGGCTACACCTTC

cdr3_length: 15
d_call: NA
j_call: TRBJ1-1
clone_size: NA
v_call: TRBV27
cdr3_aa: CASSLFPQVGTEAFF
cdr3_nt: TGTGCCAGCAGTTTATTCCCGCAGGTCGGCACTGAAGCTTTCTTT

cdr3_length: 14
d_call: TRBD1
j_call: TRBJ1-1
clone_size: many
v_call: TRBV12-3/TRBV12-4
cdr3_aa: CASSLQGVNTEAFF
cdr3_nt: TGTGCCAGCAGTTTGCAGGGGGTGAACACTGAAGCTTTCTTT

cdr3_length: 17
d_call: TRBD2
j_call: TRBJ2-5
clone_size: NA
v_call: TRBV4-2
cdr3_aa: CASSATPGLTFQETQYF
cdr3_nt: TGTGCCAGCAGCGCGACCCCGGGACTAACTTTCCAAGAGACCCAGTACTTC

cdr3_length: 14
d_call: NA
j_call: TRBJ2-3
clone_size: few
v_call: TRBV3-1
cdr3_aa: CASSQTVLPDTQYF
cdr3_nt: TGTGCCAGCAGCCAAACGGTCCTCCCAGATACGCAGTATTTT

cdr3_length: 14
d_call: NA
j_call: TRBJ1-2
clone_size: many
v_call: TRBV7-2
cdr3_aa: CASSLGAQGYGYTF
cdr3_nt: TGTGCCAGCAGCTTAGGTGCACAGGGTTATGGCTACACCTTC

cdr3_length: 18
d_call: TRBD1
j_call: TRBJ1-1
clone_size: NA
v_call: TRBV27
cdr3_aa: CASSSHLSVTGVNTEAFF
cdr3_nt: TGTGCCAGCAGTTCCCATCTCTCTGTAACAGGGGTAAACACTGAAGCTTTCTTT

cdr3_length: 15
d_call: NA
j_call: TRBJ2-3
clone_size: NA
v_call: TRBV7-8
cdr3_aa: CASSFTRRSTDTQYF
cdr3_nt: TGTGCCAGCAGCTTTACTAGGCGAAGCACAGATACGCAGTATTTT

cdr3_length: 13
d_call: NA
j_call: TRBJ2-7
clone_size: few
v_call: TRBV18
cdr3_aa: CASSPPAPSQQYF
cdr3_nt: TGTGCCAGCTCACCACCGGCACCAAGCCAGCAGTACTTC

cdr3_length: 14
d_call: NA
j_call: TRBJ2-5
clone_size: NA
v_call: TRBV12-3/TRBV12-4
cdr3_aa: CASSFGPGQETQYF
cdr3_nt: TGTGCCAGCAGTTTTGGTCCGGGGCAAGAGACCCAGTACTTC

cdr3_length: 16
d_call: NA
j_call: TRBJ1-2
clone_size: NA
v_call: TRBV5-4
cdr3_aa: CASRTPNSSSLSGYTF
cdr3_nt: TGTGCCAGCAGAACACCGAACAGTTCTAGTCTCTCTGGCTACACCTTC

cdr3_length: 14
d_call: NA
j_call: TRBJ2-7
clone_size: many
v_call: TRBV29-1
cdr3_aa: CSVEWQGRAPEQYF
cdr3_nt: TGCAGCGTTGAATGGCAGGGAAGAGCCCCCGAGCAGTACTTC

cdr3_length: 14
d_call: NA
j_call: TRBJ1-6
clone_size: NA
v_call: TRBV20-1
cdr3_aa: CSARERGGNSPLHF
cdr3_nt: TGCAGTGCTAGGGAGCGGGGTGGAAATTCACCCCTCCACTTT

cdr3_length: 15
d_call: TRBD2
j_call: TRBJ2-1
clone_size: many
v_call: TRBV6-5
cdr3_aa: CASSYGAGGLDEQFF
cdr3_nt: TGTGCCAGCAGTTACGGAGCGGGGGGGCTAGATGAGCAGTTCTTC

cdr3_length: 14
d_call: NA
j_call: TRBJ2-3
clone_size: many
v_call: TRBV20-1
cdr3_aa: CSASRGQTTDTQYF
cdr3_nt: TGCAGTGCATCACGGGGCCAAACAACAGATACGCAGTATTTT

cdr3_length: 14
d_call: NA
j_call: TRBJ2-5
clone_size: many
v_call: TRBV12-3/TRBV12-4
cdr3_aa: CASSLRDGQETQYF
cdr3_nt: TGTGCCAGCAGTCTCCGGGACGGCCAAGAGACCCAGTACTTC

cdr3_length: 14
d_call: NA
j_call: TRBJ2-5
clone_size: few
v_call: TRBV24-1
cdr3_aa: CATSESGPQETQYF
cdr3_nt: TGTGCCACCAGTGAGTCCGGGCCGCAAGAGACCCAGTACTTC

cdr3_length: 13
d_call: NA
j_call: TRBJ2-3
clone_size: many
v_call: TRBV29-1
cdr3_aa: CSVETQLTDTQYF
cdr3_nt: TGCAGCGTTGAGACACAGCTCACAGATACGCAGTATTTT

cdr3_length: 20
d_call: TRBD1
j_call: TRBJ1-4
clone_size: few
v_call: TRBV12-5
cdr3_aa: CASGFATDGTGGWTNEKLFF
cdr3_nt: TGTGCTAGTGGTTTTGCAACCGACGGGACAGGGGGGTGGACTAATGAAAAACTGTTTTTT

cdr3_length: 14
d_call: NA
j_call: TRBJ2-7
clone_size: few
v_call: TRBV6-2/TRBV6-3
cdr3_aa: CASSRTGNFYEQYF
cdr3_nt: TGTGCCAGCAGTAGAACCGGGAACTTCTACGAGCAGTACTTC